Following are 27 T cell receptor beta chains from one sample sequenced in a study of cytomegalovirus exposure and HLA in healthy donors. Primers: 60 Vbeta forward and 13 Jbeta reverse. The protocol was immunoSEQ multiplex PCR, while the TCRdb copy is restricted to in-frame clones and leaves out a portion. The profile shows 95,000 to 150,000 clones, approximately 70% of them singletons. Material for sequencing was PBMCs. The receptors come from a man younger than 30 in good health and CMV-seronegative.

In this sample, this clone turned up once. This sequence joins TRBV27 and TRBJ2-1; perhaps TRBD2 as D (5 bases). Germline CDR1 is MNHEY and CDR2 is SMNVEV (reference sequence). CDR3 length equals 16 residues. V dropped 6 bases and J dropped 1 base, with 16 bases sitting between them. The CDR3 sequence is CASREISGVSYNEQFF. CDR3 nucleotide sequence: TGTGCCAGCAGGGAGATTTCCGGGGTATCCTACAATGAGCAGTTCTTC.

The rearrangement joins TRBV10-3 to TRBJ2-7; the D gene is possibly TRBD2 (5 bases). CDR1 and CDR2 (germline): ENHRY, SYGVKD. The CDR3 length is 12 residues. Trimming shortened V by 11 bases and J by 2 bases, and 13 bases separated the two germline ends. In nucleotides, the CDR3 is TGTGCCCTTGGAGGTCGGGCCTACGAGCAGTACTTC. Protein: CALGGRAYEQYF.

The chain combines TRBV25-1 with TRBJ2-5, with TRBD1 identical over 7 bases. The J call is doubtful: the DNA matches TRBJ2-7 better. The germline gives CDR1 MGHDK, CDR2 SYGVNS. This CDR3 region has 13 residues. In DNA, the CDR3 is TGTGCCAGCGGAGGACAGGTCTCCTACGAGCAGTACTTC. This encodes CASGGQVSYEQYF.

This clone was observed a single time. V usage is TRBV2 and J usage is TRBJ2-1; 9 nucleotides match TRBD2. Germline lookup yields CDR1 SNHLY and CDR2 FYNNEI. This CDR3 is 14 amino acids long. J gave up 7 bases and V 7 bases, and 8 bases lay outside the gene matches. CDR3 coding DNA: TGTGCCAGCAATCTAGCGGGATTGACGAATGAGCAGTTCTTC. Translating it yields CASNLAGLTNEQFF.

The chain carries TRBV2 and TRBJ2-7, with 7 bases identical to TRBD1. Trimming at V came to 4 bases and at J to 4 bases, leaving 10 bases not matched to a gene. Germline loops: CDR1 SNHLY, CDR2 FYNNEI. The CDR3 contains 15 residues. This CDR3 reads CASSVQPRGRYEQYF. The CDR3 DNA reads TGTGCCAGCAGTGTGCAACCCAGGGGGAGATACGAGCAGTACTTC.

The V call is TRBV19, the J call TRBJ2-7, with a weak D call TRBD2 (5 bases). Germline loops: CDR1 LNHDA, CDR2 SQIVND (reference sequence). With 3 bases removed from V and 5 bases from J, the gap between germline ends came to 17 bases. CDR3 size: 15 residues. CDR3 sequence: CASSIFGGTLDEQYF. The CDR3 region has the DNA TGTGCCAGTAGTATCTTTGGAGGAACCTTGGACGAGCAGTACTTC.

The V call is TRBV30, the J call TRBJ1-1; D perhaps matches TRBD1 (6 bases). V was clipped by 4 bases and J by 0 bases, with 12 bases between them. CDR3 length: 14 residues. Germline values: CDR1 GTSNPN, CDR2 SVGIG (reference sequence). CDR3 amino acids: CAWTPDSLNTEAFF. The CDR3 region has the DNA TGTGCCTGGACCCCGGACAGCCTGAACACTGAAGCTTTCTTT.

This rearrangement joins TRBV6-5 to TRBJ2-5; a weak D match, TRBD2 (5 bases). CDR1 MNHEY and CDR2 SVGAGI come from the germline V gene. The CDR3 length is 14 residues. The V end lost 4 bases, the J end lost 6 bases, and 15 bases lay between the germline ends. CDR3 residues: CASSSRAPLKTQYF. The CDR3 nucleotides read TGTGCCAGCAGTTCGAGGGCACCCTTGAAGACCCAGTACTTC.

The chain recombines TRBV6-1 with TRBJ1-3; D is uncertain. The CDR3 spans 14 residues. Trimming took off 3 bases at V and 4 bases at J, with 10 bases between the two ends. The germline CDR1 and CDR2 sequences are MNHNS and SASEGT. CDR3 DNA sequence: TGTGCCAGCAGTGAGGGAGCGACCGGAAACACCATATATTTT. Translation gives CASSEGATGNTIYF.

CDR3 coding DNA: TGTGCCAGCAGTTACGGGACTAGTTTATCCCATACGCAGTATTTT. Translated: CASSYGTSLSHTQYF. V and J are TRBV6-5 and TRBJ2-3; 8 positions agree with TRBD2. Germline CDR1 and CDR2: MNHEY and SVGAGI. V was pared by 2 bases and J by 7 bases, with 8 bases of the junction left unmatched. The CDR3 is made up of 15 amino acids.

This clone was counted only a few times. The genes are TRBV7-2 and TRBJ2-3; tentative D call: TRBD1 (6 bases). Germline V gives CDR1 SGHTA, CDR2 FQGNSA. This CDR3 contains 15 residues. The ends were cut back, 5 bases at V and 2 bases at J, with 14 bases in the middle. The CDR3 here is CASSQGNRDTDTQYF. CDR3 in DNA: TGTGCCAGCAGCCAAGGTAACAGGGACACAGATACGCAGTATTTT.

This sequence joins TRBV30 and TRBJ1-6, with D hard to call. The CDR3 extends over 14 amino acids. V dropped 5 bases and J dropped 7 bases, with 15 bases sitting between them. Germline-derived CDR1 and CDR2 are GTSNPN and SVGIG (reference sequence). CDR3 nucleotide sequence: TGTGCCTGGGGGTTGACAAGAACCAATTCACCCCTCCACTTT. Translation: CAWGLTRTNSPLHF.

The chain uses TRBV5-6 and TRBJ1-2; 9 bases are shared with TRBD1. Trimming cost V 3 bases and J 0 bases; bases outside gene matches: 6. This CDR3 contains 16 residues. The V gene's germline CDR1 is SGHDT and CDR2 YYEEEE. CDR3 nucleotide sequence: TGTGCCAGCAGCTCGGACAGGGGACCAGCTAACTATGGCTACACCTTC. The encoded protein is CASSSDRGPANYGYTF.

The chain employs TRBV19 and TRBJ2-3; a weak D match, TRBD2 (5 bases). CDR1 LNHDA and CDR2 SQIVND come from the germline V gene (reference sequence). CDR3 size: 12 residues. The V end was cut by 6 bases, the J end by 4 bases, with 8 bases between. The CDR3 sequence: CASSPRADTQYF. CDR3 DNA sequence: TGTGCCAGTAGCCCGAGGGCAGATACGCAGTATTTT.

The chain joins TRBV5-1 to TRBJ2-2; the D gene is possibly TRBD1 (5 bases). The V gene's germline CDR1 is SGHRS and CDR2 YFSETQ. The V end lost 4 bases, the J end lost 1 base, and 14 bases lay between the germline ends. The length of the CDR3 is 16 residues. CDR3 DNA: TGCGCCAGCAGCCTACAGGTCGGCGTGAACACCGGGGAGCTGTTTTTT. Translation gives CASSLQVGVNTGELFF.

The rearrangement uses TRBV28 and TRBJ2-1; TRBD2 might be the D (7 bases). Germline lookup yields CDR1 MDHEN and CDR2 SYDVKM. Trimming removed 4 bases from V and 1 base from J, with 14 bases in between. This CDR3 has 16 amino acids. CDR3 nucleotide sequence: TGTGCCAGCAGTTCCTTACAGGGAGGGTCCTACAATGAGCAGTTCTTC. It yields the protein CASSSLQGGSYNEQFF.

The gene calls are TRBV5-1 and TRBJ1-3, with unresolved D. V lost 0 bases to trimming and J lost 0 bases, with 7 bases between them. Germline V gives CDR1 SGHRS, CDR2 YFSETQ. This CDR3 is 15 amino acids long. The CDR3 coding sequence is TGCGCCAGCAGCTTGGCCATGAGCTCTGGAAACACCATATATTTT. Its protein is CASSLAMSSGNTIYF. Full variable domain (missing parts from reference TRBV5-1 and TRBJ1-3): KAGVTQTPRYLIKTRGQQVTLSCSPISGHRSVSWYQQTPGQGLQFLFEYFSETQRNKGNFPGRFSGRQFSNSRSEMNVSTLELGDSALYLCASSLAMSSGNTIYFGEGSWLTVV.

The chain joins TRBV5-1 to TRBJ2-2, with 7 bases lining up with TRBD1. This CDR3 has 15 amino acids. CDR1 SGHRS and CDR2 YFSETQ come from the germline V gene. The junction had 7 bases not matched to a gene; V was cut back by 4 bases and J by 4 bases. CDR3 coding DNA: TGCGCCAGCAGCACCGGACAGGTCGGCACCGGGGAGCTGTTTTTT. It codes for CASSTGQVGTGELFF.

This clone has more than one count but fewer than ten. The genes are TRBV15 and TRBJ1-5, with TRBD1 matching 7 bases. This CDR3 has 18 amino acids. V shed 0 bases, J shed 0 bases, and the junction held 8 bases outside the gene matches. Germline V gene sequence: CDR1 LNHNV, CDR2 YYDKDF (reference sequence). CDR3 nucleotide sequence: TGTGCCACCAGCAGAGATAGGCCTGGGACAGTTAGCAATCAGCCCCAGCATTTT. It encodes CATSRDRPGTVSNQPQHF.

V and J are TRBV6-5 and TRBJ2-3, with 7 positions matching TRBD2. The CDR3 consists of 15 residues. V was clipped by 7 bases and J by 3 bases; unmatched bases: 10. Per the germline V gene, CDR1 is MNHEY and CDR2 is SVGAGI. The CDR3 region has the DNA TGTGCCAGCAAATCCCCTCGGGGAGGGACAGATACGCAGTATTTT. This translates into CASKSPRGGTDTQYF.

The chain carries TRBV29-1 and TRBJ1-2, with a weak D call TRBD1 (5 bases). CDR3 length equals 13 residues. V gave up 8 bases and J gave up 2 bases, with 15 bases separating them. Germline CDR1 reads SQVTM; CDR2 reads ANQGSEA. The CDR3 reads CSIGRDPNYGYTF. CDR3 DNA sequence: TGCAGCATTGGCAGGGATCCCAACTATGGCTACACCTTC.

J is TRBJ1-1 and V is TRBV2; D remains ambiguous. Deletions cut 5 bases from V and 2 bases from J, with 12 bases between. Per germline, CDR1 SNHLY and CDR2 FYNNEI. This CDR3 region has 14 residues. CDR3 bases: TGTGCCAGCAGTCCGTCTCAGGTTAACACTGAAGCTTTCTTT. Amino acid sequence: CASSPSQVNTEAFF.

This clone was picked up a small number of times. The V gene is TRBV29-1, the J gene TRBJ1-4; the match to TRBD1 covers 8 bases. Trimming at V came to 7 bases and at J to 6 bases, leaving 7 bases not matched to a gene. The germline CDR1 and CDR2 sequences are SQVTM and ANQGSEA. The CDR3 totals 13 residues. Written as DNA, the CDR3 is TGCAGCGACCTAGGACAGGGAGATGAAAAACTGTTTTTT. Translating gives CSDLGQGDEKLFF.

The V call is TRBV10-3, the J call TRBJ2-4; 9 bases are shared with TRBD1. This CDR3 region has 14 residues. Trimming removed 6 bases from V and 5 bases from J; junction bases left unmatched: 5. Per germline, CDR1 ENHRY and CDR2 SYGVKD. The CDR3 DNA reads as TGTGCCATCAGCCGGACAGGGGCTGAAAACATTCAGTACTTC. Protein product: CAISRTGAENIQYF.

This clone was counted between two and nine times. The chain employs TRBV28 and TRBJ1-4, with TRBD1 as a possible D gene (5 bases). Trimming took off 5 bases at V and 7 bases at J, with 11 bases between the two ends. The CDR3 totals 13 residues. CDR1 MDHEN and CDR2 SYDVKM come from the germline V gene. CDR3 nucleotides: TGTGCCAGCAGTCAGGGAGGCGGTGAAAAACTGTTTTTT. It is translated as CASSQGGGEKLFF.

This clone came up a few times. The chain has TRBV5-1 and TRBJ2-5; D is possibly TRBD1 (6 bases). The germline V gene has CDR1 SGHRS and CDR2 YFSETQ. The CDR3 is 13 amino acids. V gave up 3 bases and J gave up 3 bases, with 9 bases separating them. CDR3 nucleotide sequence: TGCGCCAGCAGCTCGGGGACAAAAGAGACCCAGTACTTC. Its translation: CASSSGTKETQYF.

This chain's CDR3 is CASSPGLAGGPRETQYF. The CDR3 DNA reads as TGCGCCAGCAGCCCGGGACTAGCGGGAGGGCCTAGAGAGACCCAGTACTTC. The V and J genes are TRBV4-3 and TRBJ2-5; 16 bases line up with TRBD2. Trimming removed 4 bases from V and 4 bases from J; junction bases left unmatched: 6. Germline V CDR1 and CDR2: LGHNA, YSLEER. The CDR3 runs to 17 residues.